The 20 T cell receptor beta chains given below trace back to one sample, sequenced in a study of shared clonotypes between healthy human individuals. Clones were sequenced by immunoSEQ multiplex PCR, and TCRdb holds only the in-frame ones, with some missing. The sample includes about 750,000 clones, more than 85% of them seen just once. Naive CD8 cells lacked CD45RO and underwent positive selection for CCR7, leaving out terminally differentiated effector memory CD45RA+ cells. Sequenced sample: naive CD8+ T cells sorted from blood. The receptor set was obtained from a man younger than 45 in good health.

The V gene is TRBV18, the J gene TRBJ1-2, with 8 bases fitting TRBD1. Germline loops: CDR1 KGHSH, CDR2 LQKENI. The CDR3 sequence is 13 residues long. V trimming: 3 bases; J trimming: 8 bases; junction bases outside the gene matches: 5. In DNA form, the CDR3 reads TGTGCCAGCTCACCGGCAGGGGGCAACGGCTACACCTTC. It specifies CASSPAGGNGYTF.

The chain couples TRBV6-5 to TRBJ2-1, with 10 positions matching TRBD1. Unmatched junction bases numbered 2, after V lost 5 bases and J lost 4 bases. The length of the CDR3 is 14 residues. Germline V gene lookup returns CDR1 MNHEY and CDR2 SVGAGI. CDR3: CASSPGQGYNEQFF. CDR3 in DNA: TGTGCCAGCAGTCCGGGACAGGGGTACAATGAGCAGTTCTTC.

This clone was observed a single time. V gene TRBV11-3 combines with J gene TRBJ2-7; TRBD1 is a possible D gene (5 bases). Germline V gene lookup returns CDR1 SGHNT and CDR2 YENEEA. The CDR3 covers 16 residues. V lost 1 base and J 2 bases, leaving 15 bases between the germline ends. This CDR3 is CASSLVERGFPYEQYF. The DNA of the CDR3 is TGTGCCAGCAGCTTAGTCGAAAGGGGTTTCCCCTACGAGCAGTACTTC.

The V and J genes are TRBV19 and TRBJ2-3; 8 nucleotides agree with TRBD2. The V gene end was trimmed by 0 bases and the J gene end by 0 bases; junction bases not matched to a gene: 5. Looked up from germline, CDR1 is LNHDA and CDR2 is SQIVND (reference sequence). The CDR3 covers 17 residues. CDR3 region: CASSIDPASGSTDTQYF. The CDR3 DNA reads as TGTGCCAGTAGTATAGATCCTGCTAGCGGGAGCACAGATACGCAGTATTTT.

The chain has TRBV5-1 and TRBJ2-1, with D uncertain. Trimming cost V 4 bases and J 9 bases, with 11 bases left between them. The CDR3 is 12 residues long. The germline gives CDR1 SGHRS, CDR2 YFSETQ. CDR3 nucleotides: TGCGCCAGCAGCCACTCAGTCGGTGAGCAGTTCTTC. Residues: CASSHSVGEQFF.

This chain uses TRBV29-1 with TRBJ2-3; D unresolved. V was pared by 7 bases and J by 2 bases, with 19 bases between. Germline V gene sequence: CDR1 SQVTM, CDR2 ANQGSEA. This CDR3 contains 15 residues. This CDR3 reads CSAAGFNEDTDTQYF. CDR3 nucleotides: TGCAGCGCTGCCGGGTTTAATGAGGACACAGATACGCAGTATTTT.

V and J are TRBV27 and TRBJ2-1; the match to TRBD2 covers 10 bases. The ends lost 5 bases at V and 4 bases at J; junction bases unmatched: 8. The CDR3 extends over 16 amino acids. CDR1 and CDR2 (germline): MNHEY, SMNVEV (reference sequence). CDR3 sequence reads: CASSPPLAGVYNEQFF. The CDR3 coding sequence is TGTGCCAGCAGTCCCCCGCTAGCGGGAGTTTACAATGAGCAGTTCTTC.

The J gene is TRBJ2-2, the V gene TRBV10-1; TRBD1 matches at 7 bases. This CDR3 region has 19 residues. Per germline, CDR1 WNHNN and CDR2 SYGVQD (reference sequence). The V segment lost 1 base and the J segment 8 bases; nucleotides outside the gene matches: 19. The CDR3 reads CASSEFRDSFHNRPGELFF. The CDR3 DNA follows: TGCGCCAGCAGTGAGTTCCGGGACAGCTTCCACAATAGACCGGGGGAGCTGTTTTTT.

This chain links TRBV7-6 with TRBJ1-1; D may be TRBD1 (6 bases). The CDR3 contains 15 residues. The V end lost 5 bases, the J end lost 0 bases, and 13 bases lay between the germline ends. The germline V gene has CDR1 SGHVS and CDR2 FNYEAQ. The CDR3 DNA reads as TGTGCCAGCAGCGCTACAGGGACCATGAACACTGAAGCTTTCTTT. Protein product: CASSATGTMNTEAFF.

This chain connects TRBV15 to TRBJ2-5, with TRBD1 identical over 7 bases. This CDR3 contains 14 residues. After removal of 4 bases from V and 5 bases from J, the junction contained 7 bases not matched to a gene. Germline lookup yields CDR1 LNHNV and CDR2 YYDKDF (reference sequence). DNA of the CDR3: TGTGCCACCAGCAAACAGGGGTTTGCTGAGACCCAGTACTTC. It yields the protein CATSKQGFAETQYF.

The chain combines TRBV27 with TRBJ2-1, with 12 bases aligning to TRBD2. The CDR3 length is 17 residues. Germline CDR1 and CDR2: MNHEY and SMNVEV (reference sequence). Trimming took 6 bases from V and 5 from J; bases not matched to a gene: 11. CDR3 region: CASRVTSGSLLDNEQFF. CDR3 nucleotide sequence: TGTGCCAGCAGGGTGACTAGCGGGAGCCTGTTAGACAATGAGCAGTTCTTC.

The chain recombines TRBV11-1 with TRBJ2-1; D unresolved. The V gene's germline CDR1 is SGHAT and CDR2 FQDESV (reference sequence). The CDR3 runs to 15 residues. Trimming removed 3 bases at V and 4 bases at J, with 13 bases between. This CDR3 is CASSFVGLRYNEQFF. CDR3 DNA: TGTGCCAGCAGCTTTGTGGGTCTAAGGTACAATGAGCAGTTCTTC.

Of note for this clone: The identical CDR3 is also encoded by other nucleotide sequences in the sample. The rearrangement uses TRBV19 and TRBJ2-7; 9 bases agree with TRBD2. V lost 2 bases to trimming and J lost 4 bases; unmatched junction nucleotides: 3. CDR1 is LNHDA and CDR2 is SQIVND in the germline V gene (reference sequence). The CDR3 totals 14 residues. In DNA form, the CDR3 reads TGTGCCAGTAGTATATTAGCGGGAGCTTACGAGCAGTACTTC. This codes for CASSILAGAYEQYF.

This chain connects TRBV7-9 to TRBJ2-1; 11 bases line up with TRBD2. The CDR3 runs 17 residues. The germline V gene has CDR1 SEHNR and CDR2 FQNEAQ (reference sequence). V dropped 4 bases and J dropped 3; count of bases not matched to a gene: 8. In nucleotides, the CDR3 is TGTGCCAGCAGCTCACTAGCGGGAGACCCTAACTACAATGAGCAGTTCTTC. This encodes CASSSLAGDPNYNEQFF.

This chain connects TRBV5-4 to TRBJ1-3; D not certain. The V gene lost 1 base and the J gene lost 0 bases, with 8 bases spanning the gap. Germline CDR1 is SGHNT and CDR2 is YYREEE (reference sequence). The CDR3 spans 15 residues. CDR3 amino acids: CASSLYSNSGNTIYF. CDR3 nucleotides: TGTGCCAGCAGCTTGTACAGCAACTCTGGAAACACCATATATTTT. The variable domain in full, completed from reference TRBV5-4 and TRBJ1-3, reads ETGVTQSPTHLIKTRGQQVTLRCSSQSGHNTVSWYQQALGQGPQFIFQYYREEENGRGNFPPRFSGLQFPNYSSELNVNALELDDSALYLCASSLYSNSGNTIYFGEGSWLTVV.

V and J are TRBV29-1 and TRBJ2-2, with 11 bases matching TRBD1. The CDR3 covers 15 residues. J was trimmed by 6 bases and V by 0 bases; bases with no gene match: 3. Germline assignment: CDR1 SQVTM and CDR2 ANQGSEA. Here the CDR3 reads CSVEDRDRGSGELFF. Written as DNA, the CDR3 is TGCAGCGTTGAAGATAGGGACAGGGGGTCCGGGGAGCTGTTTTTT.

V and J are TRBV14 and TRBJ2-7; D is ambiguous. Germline CDR1 SGHDN, CDR2 FVKESK. Trimming took 2 bases from V and 4 from J, leaving 12 bases between them. The CDR3 is 14 amino acids. The CDR3 here is CASSQRTGWYEQYF. The DNA of the CDR3 is TGTGCCAGCAGCCAAAGAACGGGCTGGTACGAGCAGTACTTC.

In this sample, this clone turned up once. The rearrangement uses TRBV7-8 and TRBJ2-5; D tentatively reads TRBD1 or TRBD2 (5 bases each). Between the trimmed V and J ends, which lost 0 bases and 2 bases, there was a span of 16 bases. The CDR3 loop spans 17 amino acids. Germline V gene lookup returns CDR1 SGHVS and CDR2 FQNEAQ. The DNA of the CDR3 is TGTGCCAGCAGCTTAGCGGTGGTCGGGGCGGCACAAGAGACCCAGTACTTC. Its translation: CASSLAVVGAAQETQYF.

The chain uses TRBV28 and TRBJ2-7; 8 positions match TRBD1. V was pared by 5 bases and J by 7 bases, with 7 bases of the junction left unmatched. This CDR3 is 13 amino acids long. Looked up from germline, CDR1 is MDHEN and CDR2 is SYDVKM. In DNA, the CDR3 is TGTGCCAGCAGTCAGGGACGGACAGGGGAGCAGTACTTC. It codes for CASSQGRTGEQYF.

V and J are TRBV6-1 and TRBJ2-1; weak D call: TRBD2 (6 bases). The CDR3 contains 12 residues. Trimming shortened V by 6 bases and J by 7 bases, and 10 bases separated the two germline ends. Germline CDR1 MNHNS, CDR2 SASEGT. CDR3 loop: CASRILANEQFF. The CDR3 DNA is TGTGCCAGCAGGATACTAGCAAATGAGCAGTTCTTC.